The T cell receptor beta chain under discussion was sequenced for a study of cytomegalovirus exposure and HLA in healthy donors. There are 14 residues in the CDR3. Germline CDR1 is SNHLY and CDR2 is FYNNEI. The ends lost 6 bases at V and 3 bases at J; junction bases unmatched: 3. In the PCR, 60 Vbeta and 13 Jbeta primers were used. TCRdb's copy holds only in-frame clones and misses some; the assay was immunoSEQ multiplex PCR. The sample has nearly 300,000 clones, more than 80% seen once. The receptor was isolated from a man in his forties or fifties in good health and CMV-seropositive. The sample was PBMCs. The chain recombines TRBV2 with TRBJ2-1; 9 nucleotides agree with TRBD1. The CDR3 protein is CASRTGGSYNEQFF. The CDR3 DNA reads TGTGCCAGCAGAACAGGGGGCAGCTACAATGAGCAGTTCTTC.